Listed below are T cell receptor beta chains from one sample, sequenced in a study of cytomegalovirus exposure and HLA in healthy donors. Only in-frame clones appear in the TCRdb table, and some are missing; sequencing was by immunoSEQ multiplex PCR. The data hold hundreds of thousands of clones, with around 83% observed a single time. Sequenced: PBMCs. These TCRs come from a girl aged 5-17 years in good health and CMV-seronegative. Each CDR3 is given with its conserved first and last residue. D genes are given only for firm matches. Expanded clones get a size class; other rows say once, few or many, or leave the size out.

J | size | V | D | CDR3 | DNA
TRBJ1-6 | NA | TRBV6-1 | NA | CASSEQIYNSPLHF | TGTGCCAGCAGTGAACAGATCTATAATTCACCCCTCCACTTT
TRBJ1-5 | NA | TRBV6-6 | TRBD1 | CASSYGTGKNQPQHF | TGTGCCAGCAGTTACGGGACAGGGAAGAATCAGCCCCAGCATTTT
TRBJ1-5 | NA | TRBV2 | NA | CASQGLSNQPQHF | TGTGCCAGCCAGGGGTTGAGCAATCAGCCCCAGCATTTT
TRBJ2-3 | many | TRBV5-6 | NA | CASSHSAGWVGTDTQYF | TGTGCCAGCAGCCACAGTGCCGGATGGGTCGGCACAGATACGCAGTATTTT
TRBJ1-4 | NA | TRBV28 | NA | CASTSGPELFF | TGTGCCAGCACCTCTGGCCCAGAACTGTTTTTT
TRBJ1-5 | once | TRBV19 | NA | CASSLSPGVAQPQHF | TGTGCCAGTAGTCTCTCTCCAGGGGTCGCGCAGCCCCAGCATTTT
TRBJ2-1 | once | TRBV5-1 | TRBD2 | CASSWGVAGPNNEQFF | TGCGCCAGCAGCTGGGGGGTAGCGGGGCCAAACAATGAGCAGTTCTTC
TRBJ2-3 | NA | TRBV5-4 | TRBD1 | CASSLAGTGPDTQYF | TGTGCCAGCAGCTTGGCCGGGACAGGTCCAGATACGCAGTATTTT
TRBJ2-1 | NA | TRBV11-2 | NA | CASSLDIRGEQFF | TGTGCCAGCAGCTTAGATATAAGGGGGGAGCAGTTCTTC
TRBJ1-1 | NA | TRBV7-2 | NA | CASSEAGTHTEAFF | TGTGCCAGCAGCGAGGCCGGGACACACACTGAAGCTTTCTTT
TRBJ2-7 | NA | TRBV27 | NA | CASSLSRGGAYEQYF | TGTGCCAGCAGTTTATCGCGCGGCGGGGCCTACGAGCAGTACTTC
TRBJ2-5 | NA | TRBV5-1 | TRBD2 | CASSLDGLAEETQYF | TGCGCCAGCAGCTTGGACGGACTAGCAGAAGAGACCCAGTACTTC
TRBJ1-3 | NA | TRBV4-2 | TRBD1 | CASSQDWTGLRLSGNTIYF | TGTGCCAGCAGCCAAGATTGGACAGGTTTGAGGTTGTCTGGAAACACCATATATTTT
TRBJ1-1 | NA | TRBV10-2 | NA | CASSGRIGQGMSTEAFF | TGCGCCAGCAGTGGTCGTATTGGGCAGGGGATGAGCACTGAAGCTTTCTTT
TRBJ2-3 | NA | TRBV7-8 | TRBD2 | CASLLRGVPDTQYF | TGTGCCAGCCTGCTTCGGGGGGTTCCAGATACGCAGTATTTT
TRBJ2-7 | NA | TRBV27 | NA | CASSLSPQGEPYEQYF | TGTGCCAGCAGTTTATCCCCCCAAGGGGAACCCTACGAGCAGTACTTC
TRBJ1-4 | NA | TRBV5-1 | TRBD1 | CASSLALGYRGQNEKLFF | TGCGCCAGCAGCTTGGCCTTGGGATACAGGGGACAGAATGAAAAACTGTTTTTT
TRBJ1-5 | NA | TRBV19 | NA | CASRGARGQPQHF | TGTGCCAGTAGGGGGGCGCGAGGGCAGCCCCAGCATTTT
TRBJ1-2 | once | TRBV7-9 | NA | CASSPRGGFRTGYTF | TGTGCCAGCAGCCCCCGGGGAGGGTTTCGTACTGGCTACACCTTC
TRBJ1-1 | NA | TRBV18 | NA | CASSRQVTENTEAFF | TGTGCCAGCTCAAGGCAGGTAACCGAGAACACTGAAGCTTTCTTT